These 13 T cell receptor beta chains were all obtained from the same sample, sequenced in a study of shared clonotypes between healthy human individuals (dated by TCRdb to about 2020). The library relied on the immunoSEQ multiplex PCR assay. The table comes from immuneACCESS by way of TCRdb, which keeps in-frame sequences with V and J called. Part of the clones is missing from these tables; in studies checked, under half for an unresolved V gene and the rest for unknown reasons. Here the sample has over a million clones; around 78% occur a single time. The ten biggest clones cover 0.5% to 0.65% of the sample. Input material: memory CD4+ T cells from PBMCs. The sample's cell subset or site, from its label and the paper: CD45RA-negative fraction. The receptors derive from a man younger than 30 in good health. Some clones in this sample may be carry-over from other donors' samples.

This sequence joins TRBV18 and TRBJ2-1; 12 bases fit TRBD2. The CDR3 totals 17 residues. The V gene's germline CDR1 is KGHSH and CDR2 LQKENI. V was clipped by 1 base and J by 5 bases; unmatched bases: 6. For the CDR3, the DNA is TGTGCCAGCTCACCACGATCGGGACTAGCGGGTAACAATGAGCAGTTCTTC. It translates to CASSPRSGLAGNNEQFF.

The chain recombines TRBV6-1 with TRBJ2-2, with 10 positions matching TRBD2. Per germline, CDR1 MNHNS and CDR2 SASEGT. V was clipped by 4 bases and J by 6 bases; unmatched bases: 8. This CDR3 is 16 amino acids long. This chain's CDR3 is CASSASGRGRPGELFF. For the CDR3, the DNA is TGTGCCAGCAGTGCCAGCGGGAGGGGGAGGCCCGGGGAGCTGTTTTTT.

The chain employs TRBV5-1 and TRBJ1-2, with a tentative D call TRBD1 (6 bases). Germline assignment: CDR1 SGHRS and CDR2 YFSETQ. The CDR3 length is 15 residues. Trimming cost V 5 bases and J 5 bases, with 19 bases left between them. This CDR3 reads CASRFSQGSQYGYTF. The CDR3 DNA reads as TGCGCCAGCAGGTTTTCACAGGGTAGTCAGTATGGCTACACCTTC.

The chain combines TRBV6-5 with TRBJ2-7; no clear D gene. Trimming took 2 bases from V and 4 from J, leaving 15 bases between them. CDR1 is MNHEY, CDR2 SVGAGI, per germline. The length of the CDR3 is 15 residues. The CDR3 is CASSYRKTPDYEQYF. The CDR3 region has the DNA TGTGCCAGCAGTTACAGGAAGACCCCAGATTACGAGCAGTACTTC.

The V and J genes are TRBV9 and TRBJ1-4; tentatively, D is TRBD1 (6 bases). Trimming removed 2 bases at V and 0 bases at J, with 14 bases between. Per the germline V gene, CDR1 is SGDLS and CDR2 is YYNGEE. CDR3 size: 17 residues. The CDR3: CASSVRGAFTTNEKLFF. In nucleotides, the CDR3 is TGTGCCAGCAGCGTTCGGGGGGCGTTTACAACTAATGAAAAACTGTTTTTT.

CDR3 residues: CASSYRGITSQTGELFF. As DNA, the CDR3 is TGTGCCAGCAGCTATCGGGGAATTACTAGCCAAACCGGGGAGCTGTTTTTT. The chain has TRBV7-8 and TRBJ2-2; a weak D match, TRBD2 (6 bases). V was shortened by 4 bases and J by 5 bases, with 20 bases between the two germline ends. Germline CDR1 reads SGHVS; CDR2 reads FQNEAQ. This CDR3 has 17 residues.

The gene calls are TRBV6-5 and TRBJ2-3, with D possibly being TRBD2 (5 bases). V lost 8 bases and J lost 3, with 15 bases in between. The germline V gene has CDR1 MNHEY and CDR2 SVGAGI. This CDR3 spans 14 amino acids. This CDR3 reads CASGGGSVTDTQYF. For the CDR3, the DNA is TGTGCCAGCGGTGGCGGGTCGGTAACAGATACGCAGTATTTT.

This clone was recorded once. Other DNA sequences in the same sample also yield this CDR3. The chain uses TRBV6-5 and TRBJ2-1, with 8 bases that match TRBD2. V lost 0 bases, J lost 6 bases, and 7 bases stayed unmatched. Per germline, CDR1 MNHEY and CDR2 SVGAGI. This CDR3 has 16 amino acids. The CDR3 DNA is TGTGCCAGCAGTTACTCGTCCGGGAGGGCCGGCAATGAGCAGTTCTTC. Translation: CASSYSSGRAGNEQFF.

In regard to this clone: This specimen includes other DNA sequences encoding the same CDR3. This rearrangement joins TRBV2 to TRBJ1-2; TRBD1 agrees at 7 bases. Germline assignment: CDR1 SNHLY and CDR2 FYNNEI. The CDR3 contains 15 residues. V lost 4 bases, J lost 5 bases, and 10 bases stayed unmatched. The CDR3 region is CASSAGQGGDYGYTF. As DNA, the CDR3 is TGTGCCAGCAGTGCTGGTCAGGGGGGAGATTATGGCTACACCTTC.

The rearrangement links TRBV28 to TRBJ1-5; D gene unclear. The V end was cut by 2 bases, the J end by 7 bases, with 15 bases between. The CDR3 runs 15 residues. CDR1 MDHEN and CDR2 SYDVKM come from the germline V gene. CDR3 residues: CASSLPPLYGQPQHF. CDR3 coding DNA: TGTGCCAGCAGTTTACCCCCCCTCTATGGGCAGCCCCAGCATTTT.

The chain links TRBV7-9 to TRBJ2-7, with unresolved D. The germline V gene encodes CDR1 SEHNR and CDR2 FQNEAQ (reference sequence). V was cut by 1 base and J by 3 bases, with 10 bases left in between. The CDR3 runs to 14 residues. CDR3 nucleotide sequence: TGTGCCAGCAGCTTAGGGGTGTCCCACTACGAGCAGTACTTC. It is translated as CASSLGVSHYEQYF.

The J gene is TRBJ2-2, the V gene TRBV9; either TRBD1 or TRBD2 may fit D (7 bases each). The germline V and J ends were trimmed by 4 bases and 8 bases, with 18 bases remaining between them. This CDR3 has 15 residues. Germline values: CDR1 SGDLS, CDR2 YYNGEE. The CDR3 coding sequence is TGTGCCAGCAGCTCCGGGACTAACAGGGGTGGGGAGCTGTTTTTT. Protein sequence: CASSSGTNRGGELFF.

This clone was detected only a few times. V usage is TRBV29-1 and J usage is TRBJ2-7; TRBD1 matches 9 bases. The ends lost 0 bases at V and 8 bases at J; junction bases unmatched: 14. The CDR3 runs to 16 residues. From germline, CDR1 is SQVTM and CDR2 ANQGSEA. CDR3 sequence (DNA): TGCAGCGTTGAAGAAGGAGCCGGGACAGGGATAATTAAGCAGTACTTC. Protein product: CSVEEGAGTGIIKQYF.